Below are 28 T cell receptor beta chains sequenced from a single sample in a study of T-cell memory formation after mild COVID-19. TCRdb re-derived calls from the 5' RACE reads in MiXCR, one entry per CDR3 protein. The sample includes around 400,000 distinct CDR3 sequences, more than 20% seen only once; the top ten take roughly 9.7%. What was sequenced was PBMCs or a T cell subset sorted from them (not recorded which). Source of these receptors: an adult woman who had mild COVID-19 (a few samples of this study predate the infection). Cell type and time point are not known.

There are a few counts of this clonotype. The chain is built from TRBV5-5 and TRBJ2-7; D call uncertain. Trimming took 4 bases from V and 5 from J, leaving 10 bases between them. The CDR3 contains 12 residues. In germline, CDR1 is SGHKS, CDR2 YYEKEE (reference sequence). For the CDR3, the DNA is TGTGCCAGCAGCCTCCCGCTCGACGAGCAGTACTTC. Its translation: CASSLPLDEQYF.

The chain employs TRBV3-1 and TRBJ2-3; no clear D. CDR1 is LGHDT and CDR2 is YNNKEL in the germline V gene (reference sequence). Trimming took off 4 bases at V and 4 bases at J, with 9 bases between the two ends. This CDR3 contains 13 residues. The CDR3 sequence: CASSLSWADTQYF. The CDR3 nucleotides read TGTGCCAGCAGCCTAAGTTGGGCAGATACGCAGTATTTT.

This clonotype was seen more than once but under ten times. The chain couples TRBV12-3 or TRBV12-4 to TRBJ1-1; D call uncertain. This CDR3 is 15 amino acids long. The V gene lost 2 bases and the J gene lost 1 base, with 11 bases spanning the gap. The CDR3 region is CASSLLGRPNTEAFF. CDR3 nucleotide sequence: TGTGCCAGCAGTTTATTGGGCAGGCCGAACACTGAAGCTTTCTTT.

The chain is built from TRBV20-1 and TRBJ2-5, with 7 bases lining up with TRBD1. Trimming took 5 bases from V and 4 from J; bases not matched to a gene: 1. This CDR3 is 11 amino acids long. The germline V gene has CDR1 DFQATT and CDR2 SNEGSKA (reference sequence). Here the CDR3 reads CSAGDRETQYF. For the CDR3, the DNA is TGCAGTGCTGGGGACAGAGAGACCCAGTACTTC.

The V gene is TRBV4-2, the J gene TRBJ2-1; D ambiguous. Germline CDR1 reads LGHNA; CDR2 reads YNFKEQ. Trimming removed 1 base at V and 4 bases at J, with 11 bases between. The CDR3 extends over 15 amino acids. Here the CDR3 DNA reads TGTGCCAGCAGCCAAGCGTATCAGCCGTACAATGAGCAGTTCTTC. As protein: CASSQAYQPYNEQFF.

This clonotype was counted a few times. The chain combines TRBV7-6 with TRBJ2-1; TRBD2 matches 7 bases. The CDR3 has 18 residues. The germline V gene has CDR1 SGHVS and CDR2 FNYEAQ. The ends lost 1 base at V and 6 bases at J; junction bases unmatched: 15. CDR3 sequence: CASSLDGRGSGRGNEQFF. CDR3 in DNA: TGTGCCAGCAGCTTAGATGGGAGGGGATCAGGGCGTGGCAATGAGCAGTTCTTC.

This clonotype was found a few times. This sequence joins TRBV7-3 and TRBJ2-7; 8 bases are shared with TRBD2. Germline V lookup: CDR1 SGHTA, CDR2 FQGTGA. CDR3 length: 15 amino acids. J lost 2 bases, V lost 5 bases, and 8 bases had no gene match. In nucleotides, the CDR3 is TGTGCCAGCAGCCCCTTAGGCGGGAGGACCTACGAGCAGTACTTC. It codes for CASSPLGGRTYEQYF.

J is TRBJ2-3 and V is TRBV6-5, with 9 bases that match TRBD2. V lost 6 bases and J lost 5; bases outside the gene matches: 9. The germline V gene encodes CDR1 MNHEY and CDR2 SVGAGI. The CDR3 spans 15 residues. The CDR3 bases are TGTGCCAGCAGGCTACGCGGGGGGGCGAAAGATACGCAGTATTTT. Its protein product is CASRLRGGAKDTQYF.

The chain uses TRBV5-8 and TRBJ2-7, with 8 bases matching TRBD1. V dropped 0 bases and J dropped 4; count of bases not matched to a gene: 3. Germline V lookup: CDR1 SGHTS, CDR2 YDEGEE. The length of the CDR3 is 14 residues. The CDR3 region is CASSLEQGEYEQYF. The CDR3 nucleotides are TGTGCCAGCAGCTTGGAACAGGGGGAGTACGAGCAGTACTTC.

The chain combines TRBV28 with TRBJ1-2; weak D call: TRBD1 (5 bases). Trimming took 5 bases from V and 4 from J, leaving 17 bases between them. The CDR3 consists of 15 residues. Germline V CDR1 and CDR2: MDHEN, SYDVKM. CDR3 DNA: TGTGCCAGCAGTGCCCCGGGGACGCTAGTCTATGGCTACACCTTC. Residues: CASSAPGTLVYGYTF.

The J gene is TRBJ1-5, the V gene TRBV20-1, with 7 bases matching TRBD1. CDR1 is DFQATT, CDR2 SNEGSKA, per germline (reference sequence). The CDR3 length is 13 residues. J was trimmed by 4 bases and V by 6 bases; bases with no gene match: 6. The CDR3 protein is CSAKGQNNQPQHF. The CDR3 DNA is TGCAGTGCCAAGGGACAGAATAATCAGCCCCAGCATTTT.

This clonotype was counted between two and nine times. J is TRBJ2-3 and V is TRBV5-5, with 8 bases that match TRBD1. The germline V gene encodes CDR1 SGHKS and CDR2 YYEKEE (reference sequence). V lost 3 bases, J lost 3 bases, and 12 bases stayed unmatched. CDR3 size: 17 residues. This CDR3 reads CASSSRTGRPATDTQYF. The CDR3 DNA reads TGTGCCAGCAGCTCACGGACAGGGCGTCCGGCAACAGATACGCAGTATTTT.

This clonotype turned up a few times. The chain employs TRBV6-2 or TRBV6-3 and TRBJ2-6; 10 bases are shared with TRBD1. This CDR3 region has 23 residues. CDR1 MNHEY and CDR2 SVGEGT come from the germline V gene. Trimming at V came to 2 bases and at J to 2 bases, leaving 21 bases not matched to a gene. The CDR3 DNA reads TGTGCCAGCAGTTACGCGCTGCAGCCTGCCGGGACAGGGGCCTACGCTGGGGCCAACGTCCTGACTTTC. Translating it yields CASSYALQPAGTGAYAGANVLTF.

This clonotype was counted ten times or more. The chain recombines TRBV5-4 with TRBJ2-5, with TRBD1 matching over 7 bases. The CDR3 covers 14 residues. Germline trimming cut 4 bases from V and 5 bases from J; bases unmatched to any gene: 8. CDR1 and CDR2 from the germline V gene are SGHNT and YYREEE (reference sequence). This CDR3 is CASSPRQGQETQYF. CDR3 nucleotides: TGTGCCAGCAGCCCCCGACAGGGTCAGGAGACCCAGTACTTC.

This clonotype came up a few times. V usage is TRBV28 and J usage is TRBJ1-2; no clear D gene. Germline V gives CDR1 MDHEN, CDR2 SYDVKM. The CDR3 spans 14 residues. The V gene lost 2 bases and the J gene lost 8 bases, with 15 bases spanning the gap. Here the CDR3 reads CASSLVSGFLGYTF. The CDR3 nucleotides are TGTGCCAGCAGTTTAGTGTCGGGGTTTCTAGGCTACACCTTC.

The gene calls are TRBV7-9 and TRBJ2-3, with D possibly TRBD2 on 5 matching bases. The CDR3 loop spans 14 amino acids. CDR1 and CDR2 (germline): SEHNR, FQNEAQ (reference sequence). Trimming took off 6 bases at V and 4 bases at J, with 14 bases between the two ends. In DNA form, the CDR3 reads TGTGCCAGCAGTTTTGCACTAGGGCCAGATACGCAGTATTTT. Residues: CASSFALGPDTQYF. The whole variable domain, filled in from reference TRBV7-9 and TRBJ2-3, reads DTGVSQNPRHKITKRGQNVTFRCDPISEHNRLYWYRQTLGQGPEFLTYFQNEAQLEKSRLLSDRFSAERPKGSFSTLEIQRTEQGDSAMYLCASSFALGPDTQYFGPGTRLTVL.

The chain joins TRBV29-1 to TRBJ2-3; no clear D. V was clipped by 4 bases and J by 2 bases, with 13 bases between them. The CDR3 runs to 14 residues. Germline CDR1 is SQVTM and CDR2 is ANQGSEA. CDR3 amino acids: CSVARQTDTDTQYF. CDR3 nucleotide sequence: TGCAGCGTTGCCCGTCAGACTGACACAGATACGCAGTATTTT.

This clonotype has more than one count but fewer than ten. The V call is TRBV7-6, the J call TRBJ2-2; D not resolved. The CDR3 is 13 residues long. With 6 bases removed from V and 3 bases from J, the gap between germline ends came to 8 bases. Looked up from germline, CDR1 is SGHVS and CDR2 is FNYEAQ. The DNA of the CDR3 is TGTGCCAGCAGGACTCTAGACACCGGGGAGCTGTTTTTT. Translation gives CASRTLDTGELFF.

CDR3 DNA sequence: TGTGCCAGCAGCTTGACAGCAATTAATGAAAAACTGTTTTTT. Translated: CASSLTAINEKLFF. The rearrangement uses TRBV7-3 and TRBJ1-4; possible D gene TRBD1, 5 bases. CDR3 length: 14 amino acids. Trimming shortened V by 3 bases and J by 4 bases, and 9 bases separated the two germline ends. CDR1 SGHTA and CDR2 FQGTGA come from the germline V gene.

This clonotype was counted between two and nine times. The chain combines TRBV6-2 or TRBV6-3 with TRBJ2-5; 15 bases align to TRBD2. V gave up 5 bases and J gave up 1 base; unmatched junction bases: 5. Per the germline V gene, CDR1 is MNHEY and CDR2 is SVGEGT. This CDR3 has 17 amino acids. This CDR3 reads CASSKGLAGGLQETQYF. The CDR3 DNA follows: TGTGCCAGCAGTAAGGGACTAGCGGGGGGACTCCAAGAGACCCAGTACTTC.

This CDR3 is CSARGRGYMNTEAFF. The CDR3 DNA reads as TGCAGTGCTAGGGGGCGTGGTTACATGAACACTGAAGCTTTCTTT. The V and J genes are TRBV20-1 and TRBJ1-1, with D perhaps matching TRBD1 (5 bases). This CDR3 comprises 15 residues. CDR1 is DFQATT, CDR2 SNEGSKA, per germline (reference sequence). The V gene lost 3 bases and the J gene lost 0 bases, with 14 bases spanning the gap.

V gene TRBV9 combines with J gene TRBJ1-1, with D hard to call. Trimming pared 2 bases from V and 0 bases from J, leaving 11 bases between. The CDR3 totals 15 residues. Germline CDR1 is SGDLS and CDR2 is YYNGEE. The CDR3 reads CASSVRTGMNTEAFF. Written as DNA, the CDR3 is TGTGCCAGCAGCGTGAGGACGGGAATGAACACTGAAGCTTTCTTT.

The CDR3, as DNA: TGTGCCTGGAGTAGGGGCAGGGGGCCTTACAATGAGCAGTTCTTC. Translation gives CAWSRGRGPYNEQFF. The chain is built from TRBV30 and TRBJ2-1; 8 nucleotides agree with TRBD1. Germline CDR1 is GTSNPN and CDR2 is SVGIG (reference sequence). The CDR3 loop spans 15 amino acids. The trim removed 2 bases at V and 4 bases at J, leaving 7 bases unmatched.

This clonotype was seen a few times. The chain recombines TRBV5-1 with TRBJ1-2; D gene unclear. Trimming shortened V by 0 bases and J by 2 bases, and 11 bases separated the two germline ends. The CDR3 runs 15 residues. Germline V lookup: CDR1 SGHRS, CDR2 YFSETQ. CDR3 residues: CASSLGDGLNYGYTF. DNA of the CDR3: TGCGCCAGCAGCTTGGGCGACGGCCTGAACTATGGCTACACCTTC.

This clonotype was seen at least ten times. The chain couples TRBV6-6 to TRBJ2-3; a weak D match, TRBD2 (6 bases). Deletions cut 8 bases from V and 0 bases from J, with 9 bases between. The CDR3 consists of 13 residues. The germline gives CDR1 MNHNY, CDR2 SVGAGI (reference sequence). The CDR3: CASREPSTDTQYF. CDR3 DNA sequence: TGTGCCAGCCGGGAGCCGAGCACAGATACGCAGTATTTT.

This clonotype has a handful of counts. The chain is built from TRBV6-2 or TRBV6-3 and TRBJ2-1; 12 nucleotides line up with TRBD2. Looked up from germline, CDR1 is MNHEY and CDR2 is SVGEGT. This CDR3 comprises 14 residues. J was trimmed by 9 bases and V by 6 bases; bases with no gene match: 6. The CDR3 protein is CASSPSGGAFEQFF. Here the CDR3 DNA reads TGTGCCAGCAGCCCTAGCGGGGGGGCCTTTGAGCAGTTCTTC.

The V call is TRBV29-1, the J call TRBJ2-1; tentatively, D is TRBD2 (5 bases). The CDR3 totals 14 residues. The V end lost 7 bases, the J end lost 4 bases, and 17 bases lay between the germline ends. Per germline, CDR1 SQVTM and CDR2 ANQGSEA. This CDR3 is CSARARFSYNEQFF. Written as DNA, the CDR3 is TGCAGCGCGAGGGCCCGCTTCTCTTACAATGAGCAGTTCTTC.

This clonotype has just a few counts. The CDR3 loop is CASREKDYGYTF. CDR3 in DNA: TGCGCCAGCAGGGAGAAGGACTATGGCTACACCTTC. The rearrangement links TRBV5-1 to TRBJ1-2; D not resolved. Germline CDR1 SGHRS, CDR2 YFSETQ. This CDR3 spans 12 amino acids. V shed 5 bases and J shed 3 bases, with 8 bases lying between them.